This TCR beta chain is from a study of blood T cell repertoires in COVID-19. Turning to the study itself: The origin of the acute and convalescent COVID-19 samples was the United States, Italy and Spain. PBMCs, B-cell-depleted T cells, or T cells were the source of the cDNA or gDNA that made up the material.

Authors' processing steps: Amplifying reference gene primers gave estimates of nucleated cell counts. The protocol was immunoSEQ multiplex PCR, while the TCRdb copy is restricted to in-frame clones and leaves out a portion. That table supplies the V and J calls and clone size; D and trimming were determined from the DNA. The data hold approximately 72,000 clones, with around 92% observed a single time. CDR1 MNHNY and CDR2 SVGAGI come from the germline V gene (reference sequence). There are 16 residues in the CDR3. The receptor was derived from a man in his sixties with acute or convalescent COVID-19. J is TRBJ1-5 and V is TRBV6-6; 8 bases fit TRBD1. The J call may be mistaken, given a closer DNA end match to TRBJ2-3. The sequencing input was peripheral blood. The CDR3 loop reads CASSYPGTGGDQPQYF. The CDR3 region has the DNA TGTGCCAGCAGTTACCCCGGGACAGGAGGGGATCAGCCCCAGTATTTT.